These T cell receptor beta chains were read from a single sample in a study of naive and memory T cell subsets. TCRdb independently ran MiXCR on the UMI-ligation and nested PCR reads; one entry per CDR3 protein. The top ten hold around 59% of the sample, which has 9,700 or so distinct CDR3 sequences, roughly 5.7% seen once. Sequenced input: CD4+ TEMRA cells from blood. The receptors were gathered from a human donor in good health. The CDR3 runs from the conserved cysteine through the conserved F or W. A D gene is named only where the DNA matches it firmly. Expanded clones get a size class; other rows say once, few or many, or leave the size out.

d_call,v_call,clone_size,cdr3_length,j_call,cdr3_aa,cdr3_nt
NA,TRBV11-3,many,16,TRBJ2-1,CASSLFMTPSYNEQFF,TGTGCCAGCAGCTTGTTTATGACACCCTCCTACAATGAGCAGTTCTTC
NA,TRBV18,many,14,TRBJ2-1,CASSPPQRLGEQFF,TGTGCCAGCTCACCGCCGCAGCGTTTAGGGGAGCAGTTCTTC
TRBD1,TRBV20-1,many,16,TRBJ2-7,CSAMTGLVLSSYEQYF,TGCAGTGCTATGACAGGGCTTGTTCTTAGCTCCTACGAGCAGTACTTC
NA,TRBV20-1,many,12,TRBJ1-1,CSADRAGTEAFF,TGCAGTGCCGACCGGGCGGGGACTGAAGCTTTCTTT
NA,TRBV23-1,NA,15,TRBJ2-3,CASSLINQGTDTQYF,TGCGCCAGCAGTCTAATCAATCAGGGGACAGATACGCAGTATTTT
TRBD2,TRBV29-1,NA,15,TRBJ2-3,CSVAYSGTSGRKQYF,TGCAGCGTTGCTTACTCCGGGACTAGCGGGAGAAAGCAGTATTTT
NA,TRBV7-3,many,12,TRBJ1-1,CASSLVGGEAFF,TGTGCCAGCAGCTTGGTCGGCGGTGAAGCTTTCTTT
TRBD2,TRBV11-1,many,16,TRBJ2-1,CASSRTSGGYYNEQFF,TGTGCCAGCAGCCGGACTAGCGGGGGGTACTACAATGAGCAGTTCTTC
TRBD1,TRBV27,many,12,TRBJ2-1,CASSIQGQEQFF,TGTGCCAGCAGTATACAGGGACAGGAGCAGTTCTTC
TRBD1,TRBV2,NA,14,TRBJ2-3,CASSSDRDTDTQYF,TGTGCCAGCAGTTCGGACAGGGACACAGATACGCAGTATTTT
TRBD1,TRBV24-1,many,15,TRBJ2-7,CATSDSWGQGNEQYF,TGTGCCACCAGTGATTCTTGGGGACAGGGTAACGAGCAGTACTTC
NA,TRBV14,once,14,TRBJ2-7,CASSPPGPTYEQYF,TGTGCCAGCAGCCCGCCGGGACCAACCTACGAGCAGTACTTC
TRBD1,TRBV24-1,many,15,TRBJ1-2,CATSARTGDIYGYTF,TGTGCCACCAGTGCAAGGACAGGGGACATCTATGGCTACACCTTC
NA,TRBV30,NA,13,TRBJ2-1,CAWSRGNYNEQFF,TGTGCCTGGAGTCGGGGGAATTACAATGAGCAGTTCTTC
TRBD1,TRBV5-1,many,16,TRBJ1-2,CASMNLPGQGSDGYTF,TGCGCCAGCATGAACTTGCCGGGACAGGGGAGCGATGGCTACACCTTC
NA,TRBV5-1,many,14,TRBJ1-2,CASSLGAGAYGYTF,TGCGCCAGCAGCTTGGGTGCGGGGGCCTATGGCTACACCTTC
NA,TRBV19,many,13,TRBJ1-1,CASRPQTNTEAFF,TGTGCCAGTAGGCCCCAAACAAACACTGAAGCTTTCTTT
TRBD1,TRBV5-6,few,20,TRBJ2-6,CASSPKYGQESLSGANVLTF,TGTGCCAGCAGCCCAAAATACGGACAGGAATCACTCTCTGGGGCCAACGTCCTGACTTTC
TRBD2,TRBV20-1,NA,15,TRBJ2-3,CSAIVQRGLTDTQYF,TGCAGTGCTATTGTGCAGCGGGGGCTCACAGATACGCAGTATTTT
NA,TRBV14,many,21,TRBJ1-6,CASSQERSGSTVSSYNSPLHF,TGTGCCAGCAGCCAAGAAAGGTCCGGGTCGACGGTTAGCTCCTATAATTCACCCCTCCACTTT
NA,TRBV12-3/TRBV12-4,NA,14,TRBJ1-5,CASSLHWVGQPQHF,TGTGCCAGCAGTTTACACTGGGTTGGTCAGCCCCAGCATTTT
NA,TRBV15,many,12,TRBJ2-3,CATSRDVDTQYF,TGTGCCACCAGCAGAGATGTAGATACGCAGTATTTT
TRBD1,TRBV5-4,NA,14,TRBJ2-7,CASSLAGQGDEQYF,TGTGCCAGCAGCTTGGCGGGACAGGGGGACGAGCAGTACTTC
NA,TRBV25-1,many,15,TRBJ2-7,CASSEPSRGLYEQYF,TGTGCCAGCAGTGAACCATCCAGGGGTTTGTACGAGCAGTACTTC
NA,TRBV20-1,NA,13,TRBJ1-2,CGGGPGSNYGYTF,TGCGGGGGAGGTCCGGGGTCCAACTATGGCTACACCTTC
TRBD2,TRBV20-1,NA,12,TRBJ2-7,CSATAGVGEQYF,TGCAGTGCCACAGCGGGAGTTGGAGAGCAGTACTTC
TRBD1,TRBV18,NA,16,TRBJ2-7,CASSRAPGTGDFEQYF,TGTGCCAGCTCACGAGCTCCCGGGACAGGGGACTTCGAGCAGTACTTC
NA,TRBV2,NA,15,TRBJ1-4,CASSDGQTTNEKLFF,TGTGCCAGCAGTGATGGACAGACAACTAATGAAAAACTGTTTTTT
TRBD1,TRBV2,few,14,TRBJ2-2,CASRTDRGTGELFF,TGTGCCAGCAGGACGGACAGGGGGACCGGGGAGCTGTTTTTT
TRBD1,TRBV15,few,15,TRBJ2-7,CATSRGGTEGYEQYF,TGTGCCACCAGCAGAGGAGGGACAGAGGGTTACGAGCAGTACTTC
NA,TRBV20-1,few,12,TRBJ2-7,CSASPDSYEQYF,TGCAGTGCCAGTCCAGATTCCTACGAGCAGTACTTC
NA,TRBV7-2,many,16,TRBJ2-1,CASSLVGRVGPGWQFF,TGTGCCAGCAGCTTAGTCGGCAGGGTAGGTCCCGGATGGCAGTTCTTC
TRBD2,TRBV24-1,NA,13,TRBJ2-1,CATSLAGDGEQFF,TGTGCCACCAGTCTAGCGGGAGATGGGGAGCAGTTCTTC
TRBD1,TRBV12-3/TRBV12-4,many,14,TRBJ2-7,CASSPRDRRVKQYF,TGTGCCAGCAGTCCCCGGGACAGGAGGGTGAAGCAGTACTTC
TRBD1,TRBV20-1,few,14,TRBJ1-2,CSARDQGANYGYTF,TGCAGTGCTAGAGATCAGGGGGCTAACTATGGCTACACCTTC
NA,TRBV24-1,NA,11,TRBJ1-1,CATSSLGRAFF,TGTGCCACCAGTTCCTTGGGGAGGGCTTTCTTT
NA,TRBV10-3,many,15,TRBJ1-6,CAISELPTVDSPLHF,TGTGCCATCAGTGAGCTTCCCACGGTGGATTCACCCCTCCACTTT
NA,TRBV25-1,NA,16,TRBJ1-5,CASSESGRTSNQPQHF,TGTGCCAGCAGTGAATCGGGACGGACAAGCAATCAGCCCCAGCATTTT
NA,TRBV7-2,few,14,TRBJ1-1,CASSIQGVYTEAFF,TGTGCCAGCAGCATACAGGGAGTGTACACTGAAGCTTTCTTT
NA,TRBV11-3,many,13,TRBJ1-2,CASRAAGGAGYTF,TGTGCCAGCAGGGCAGCGGGCGGCGCTGGCTACACCTTC